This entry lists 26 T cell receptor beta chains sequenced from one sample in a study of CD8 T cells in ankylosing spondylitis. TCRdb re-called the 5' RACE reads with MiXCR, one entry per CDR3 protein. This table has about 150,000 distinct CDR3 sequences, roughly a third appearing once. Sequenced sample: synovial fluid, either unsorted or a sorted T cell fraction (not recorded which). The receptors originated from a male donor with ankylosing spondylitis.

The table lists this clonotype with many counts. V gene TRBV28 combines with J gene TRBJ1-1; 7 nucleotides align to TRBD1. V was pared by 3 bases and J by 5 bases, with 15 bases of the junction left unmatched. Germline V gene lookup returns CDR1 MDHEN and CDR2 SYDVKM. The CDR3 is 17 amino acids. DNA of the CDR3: TGTGCCAGCAGTTTGGGGAACAACAGGGGCAGAGGGACTGAAGCTTTCTTT. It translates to CASSLGNNRGRGTEAFF.

CDR3 coding DNA: TGTGCCAGCAGCCCTCCTCGACAGGGCTCCTACAATGAGCAGTTCTTC. This encodes CASSPPRQGSYNEQFF. V usage is TRBV3-1 and J usage is TRBJ2-1; 7 bases are a match to TRBD1. Germline trimming cut 4 bases from V and 0 bases from J; bases unmatched to any gene: 6. Germline values: CDR1 LGHDT, CDR2 YNNKEL (reference sequence). This CDR3 comprises 16 residues.

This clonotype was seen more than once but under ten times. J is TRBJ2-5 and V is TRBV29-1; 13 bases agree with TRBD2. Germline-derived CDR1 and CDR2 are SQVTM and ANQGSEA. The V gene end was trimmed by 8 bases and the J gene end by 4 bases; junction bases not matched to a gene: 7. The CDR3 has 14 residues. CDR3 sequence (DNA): TGCAGCCTCAAAGGACTAGCGGGAGTAGAGACCCAGTACTTC. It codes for CSLKGLAGVETQYF.

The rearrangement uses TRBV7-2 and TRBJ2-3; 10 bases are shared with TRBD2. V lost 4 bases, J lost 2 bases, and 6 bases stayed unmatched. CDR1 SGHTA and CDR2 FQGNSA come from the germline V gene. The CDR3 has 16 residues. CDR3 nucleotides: TGTGCCAGCAGCTCCGGGACTAGCGTATACACAGATACGCAGTATTTT. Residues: CASSSGTSVYTDTQYF.

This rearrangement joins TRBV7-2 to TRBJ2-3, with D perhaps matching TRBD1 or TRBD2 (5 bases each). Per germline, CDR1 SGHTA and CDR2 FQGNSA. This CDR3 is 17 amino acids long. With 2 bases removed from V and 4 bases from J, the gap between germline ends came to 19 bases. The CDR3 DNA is TGTGCCAGCAGCTTAAGCGGCGGAACCCTGGGGGCAGATACGCAGTATTTT. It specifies CASSLSGGTLGADTQYF.

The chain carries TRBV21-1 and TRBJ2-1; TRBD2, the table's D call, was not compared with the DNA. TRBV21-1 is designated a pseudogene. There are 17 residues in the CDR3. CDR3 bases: TGTGCCAGCAGCACCCCCCCGGAGGGGCTTTCCTACAATGAGCAGTTCTTC. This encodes CASSTPPEGLSYNEQFF.

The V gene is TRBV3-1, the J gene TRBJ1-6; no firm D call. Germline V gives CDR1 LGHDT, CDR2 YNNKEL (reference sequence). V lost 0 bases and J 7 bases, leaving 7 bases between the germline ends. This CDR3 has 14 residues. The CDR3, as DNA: TGTGCCAGCAGCCAAGACCCCAGGAATTCACCCCTCCACTTT. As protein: CASSQDPRNSPLHF.

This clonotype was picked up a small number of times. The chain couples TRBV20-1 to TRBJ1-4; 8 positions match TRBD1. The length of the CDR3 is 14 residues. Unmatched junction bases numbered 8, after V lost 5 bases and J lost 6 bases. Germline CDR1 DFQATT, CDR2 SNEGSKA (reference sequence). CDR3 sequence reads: CSAARDRWDEKLFF. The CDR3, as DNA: TGCAGTGCTGCCCGGGACAGGTGGGATGAAAAACTGTTTTTT.

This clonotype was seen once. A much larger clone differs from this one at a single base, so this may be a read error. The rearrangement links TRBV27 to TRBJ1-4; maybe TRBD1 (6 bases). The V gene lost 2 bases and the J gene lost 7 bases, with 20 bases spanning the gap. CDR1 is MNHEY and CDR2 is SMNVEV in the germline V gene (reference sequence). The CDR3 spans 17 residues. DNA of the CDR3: TGTGCCAGCAGTTTAGCCCCCCGGGGGGGCACAGGTGAAAAACTGTTTTTT. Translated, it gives CASSLAPRGGTGEKLFF.

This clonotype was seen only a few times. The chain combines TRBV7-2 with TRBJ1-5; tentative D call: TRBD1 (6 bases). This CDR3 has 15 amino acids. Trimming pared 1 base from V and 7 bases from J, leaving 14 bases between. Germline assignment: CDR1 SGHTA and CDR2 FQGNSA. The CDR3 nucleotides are TGTGCCAGCAGCTTAGAAAGTACAGGGAGCCAGCCCCAGCATTTT. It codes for CASSLESTGSQPQHF.

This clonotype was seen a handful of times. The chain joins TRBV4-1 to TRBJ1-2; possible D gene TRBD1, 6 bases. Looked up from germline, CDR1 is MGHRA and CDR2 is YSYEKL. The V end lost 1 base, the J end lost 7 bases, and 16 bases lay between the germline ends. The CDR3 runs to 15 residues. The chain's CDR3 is CASSQGKGGATGYTF. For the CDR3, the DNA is TGCGCCAGCAGCCAAGGAAAAGGGGGGGCGACTGGCTACACCTTC.

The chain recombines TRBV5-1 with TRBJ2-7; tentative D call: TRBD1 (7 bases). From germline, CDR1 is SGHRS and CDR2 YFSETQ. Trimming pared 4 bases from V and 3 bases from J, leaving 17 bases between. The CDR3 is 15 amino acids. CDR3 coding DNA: TGCGCCAGCAGCGCGGGACAGACAGGAAACTACGAGCAGTACTTC. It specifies CASSAGQTGNYEQYF.

The CDR3 is CATSIISGNQETQYF. The CDR3 coding sequence is TGTGCCACCAGCATCATTAGCGGAAACCAAGAGACCCAGTACTTC. The chain links TRBV15 to TRBJ2-5; possibly TRBD2 for D (6 bases). The CDR3 runs to 15 residues. Between the trimmed V and J ends, which lost 4 bases and 0 bases, there was a span of 12 bases. Looked up from germline, CDR1 is LNHNV and CDR2 is YYDKDF (reference sequence).

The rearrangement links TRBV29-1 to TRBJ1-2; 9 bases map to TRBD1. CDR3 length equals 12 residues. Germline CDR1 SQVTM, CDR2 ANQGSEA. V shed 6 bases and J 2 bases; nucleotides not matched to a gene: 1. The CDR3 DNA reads TGCAGCGTCGGGACAGGGAACTATGGCTACACCTTC. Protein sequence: CSVGTGNYGYTF.

CDR3 region: CSVMDTRRNTEAFF. CDR3 in DNA: TGCAGCGTGATGGACACGCGCCGGAACACTGAAGCTTTCTTT. This chain links TRBV29-1 with TRBJ1-1, with D tentatively TRBD1 (5 bases). The germline V gene has CDR1 SQVTM and CDR2 ANQGSEA. This CDR3 has 14 amino acids. The V end was cut by 6 bases, the J end by 1 base, with 15 bases between. Full variable domain (outside the CDR3, taken from reference TRBV29-1 and TRBJ1-1): SAVISQKPSRDICQRGTSLTIQCQVDSQVTMMFWYRQQPGQSLTLIATANQGSEATYESGFVIDKFPISRPNLTFSTLTVSNMSPEDSSIYLCSVMDTRRNTEAFFGQGTRLTVV.

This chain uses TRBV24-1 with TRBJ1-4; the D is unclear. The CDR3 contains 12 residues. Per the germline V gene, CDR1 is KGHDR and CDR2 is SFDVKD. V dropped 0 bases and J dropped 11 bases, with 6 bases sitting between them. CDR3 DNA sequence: TGTGCCACCAGTGATTTGCGGGAGAAACTGTTTTTT. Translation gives CATSDLREKLFF.

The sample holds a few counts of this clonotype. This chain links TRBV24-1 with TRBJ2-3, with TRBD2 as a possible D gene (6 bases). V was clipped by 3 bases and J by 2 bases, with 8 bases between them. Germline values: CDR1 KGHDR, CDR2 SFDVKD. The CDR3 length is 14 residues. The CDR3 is CATSDGTFTDTQYF. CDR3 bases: TGTGCCACCAGTGATGGGACTTTCACAGATACGCAGTATTTT.

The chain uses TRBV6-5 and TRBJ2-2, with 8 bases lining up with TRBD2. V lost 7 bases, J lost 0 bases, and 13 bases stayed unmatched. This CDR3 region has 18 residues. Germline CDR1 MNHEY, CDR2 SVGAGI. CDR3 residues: CASTSPVGRASNTGELFF. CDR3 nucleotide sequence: TGTGCCAGCACTTCCCCGGTCGGGAGGGCCTCGAACACCGGGGAGCTGTTTTTT.

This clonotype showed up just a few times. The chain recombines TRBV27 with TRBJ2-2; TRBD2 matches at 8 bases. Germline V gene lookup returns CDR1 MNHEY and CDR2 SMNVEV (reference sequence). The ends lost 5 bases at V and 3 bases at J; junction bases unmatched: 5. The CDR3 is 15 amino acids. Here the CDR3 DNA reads TGTGCCAGCAGTGCTAGCGGGCAATACACCGGGGAGCTGTTTTTT. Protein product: CASSASGQYTGELFF.

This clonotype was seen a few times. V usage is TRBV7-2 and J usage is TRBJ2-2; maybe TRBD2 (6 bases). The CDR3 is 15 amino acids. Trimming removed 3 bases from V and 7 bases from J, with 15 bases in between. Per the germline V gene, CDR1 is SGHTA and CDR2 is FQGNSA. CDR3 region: CASSFVLGLGGELFF. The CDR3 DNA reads TGTGCCAGCAGCTTCGTTCTGGGACTGGGCGGGGAGCTGTTTTTT.

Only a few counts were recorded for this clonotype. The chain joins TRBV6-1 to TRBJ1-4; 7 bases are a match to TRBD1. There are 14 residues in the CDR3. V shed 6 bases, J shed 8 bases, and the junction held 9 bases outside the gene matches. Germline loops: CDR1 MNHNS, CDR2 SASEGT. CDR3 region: CASSSQGVNEKLFF. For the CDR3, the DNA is TGTGCCAGCAGCTCGCAGGGGGTAAACGAAAAACTGTTTTTT.

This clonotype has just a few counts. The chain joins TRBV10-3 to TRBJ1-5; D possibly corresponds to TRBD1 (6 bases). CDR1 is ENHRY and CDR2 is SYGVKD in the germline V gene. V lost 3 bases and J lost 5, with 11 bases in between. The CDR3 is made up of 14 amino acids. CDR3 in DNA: TGTGCCATCAGTGATCAGGGGTATGATCAGCCCCAGCATTTT. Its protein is CAISDQGYDQPQHF.

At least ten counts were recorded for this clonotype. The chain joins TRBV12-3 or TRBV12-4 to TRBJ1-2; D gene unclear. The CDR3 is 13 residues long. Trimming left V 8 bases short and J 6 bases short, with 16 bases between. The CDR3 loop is CASSAGQGHGYTF. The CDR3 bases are TGTGCCAGCTCAGCCGGTCAAGGCCATGGCTACACCTTC.

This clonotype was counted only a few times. CDR3 in amino acids: CASSLPGPDTGELFF. The CDR3, as DNA: TGTGCCAGCAGCTTACCGGGACCTGACACCGGGGAGCTGTTTTTT. This sequence joins TRBV11-1 and TRBJ2-2, with D perhaps matching TRBD1 or TRBD2 (5 bases each). CDR3 length: 15 amino acids. The V end lost 2 bases, the J end lost 3 bases, and 10 bases lay between the germline ends. CDR1 is SGHAT, CDR2 FQDESV, per germline (reference sequence).

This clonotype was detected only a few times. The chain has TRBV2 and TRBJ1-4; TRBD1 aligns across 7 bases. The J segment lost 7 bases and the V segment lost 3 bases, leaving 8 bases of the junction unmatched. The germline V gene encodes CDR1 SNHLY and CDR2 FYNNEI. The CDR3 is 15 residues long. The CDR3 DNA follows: TGTGCCAGCAGTGACCAGGACAGGATGGGTGAAAAACTGTTTTTT. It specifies CASSDQDRMGEKLFF.

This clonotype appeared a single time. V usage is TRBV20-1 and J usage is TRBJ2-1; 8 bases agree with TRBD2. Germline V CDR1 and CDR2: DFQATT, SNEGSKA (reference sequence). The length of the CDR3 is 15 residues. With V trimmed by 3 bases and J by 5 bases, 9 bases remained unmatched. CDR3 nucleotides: TGCAGTGCTAGCCCGCGCGGGAGGATCAACAATGAGCAGTTCTTC. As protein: CSASPRGRINNEQFF.